These 5 T cell receptor beta chains originate from one sample sequenced in a study of Ad26.COV2.S vaccination and SARS-CoV-2 variants. Treatment here: some 20 received Ad26.COV2.S at low or high dose, single or two shots; several received placebo; per-sample allocation not given. The samples date from day 63 after the first vaccine or placebo injection. This table comes from immunoSEQ multiplex PCR, and its TCRdb copy is limited to in-frame clones, with some not included. The sample holds about 280,000 clones; around 87% are singletons and the top ten take around 3.5%. The specimen was peripheral blood, collected in a trial of Ad26.COV2.S vaccine versus placebo. These receptors were taken from a person aged 18 to 65 who received the Ad26.COV2.S COVID-19 vaccine or a placebo.

The chain employs TRBV7-2 and TRBJ1-2; D is perhaps TRBD1 (5 bases). Per the germline V gene, CDR1 is SGHTA and CDR2 is FQGNSA. Trimming removed 5 bases at V and 5 bases at J, with 12 bases between. The CDR3 is 13 residues long. As DNA, the CDR3 is TGTGCCAGCAGCCCCACCGACAGATATGGCTACACCTTC. Amino acids: CASSPTDRYGYTF.

This sequence joins TRBV30 and TRBJ2-5, with 9 bases identical to TRBD2. Germline-derived CDR1 and CDR2 are GTSNPN and SVGIG (reference sequence). This CDR3 comprises 14 residues. Trimming took 1 base from V and 7 from J; bases not matched to a gene: 7. The CDR3 spells CAWSAASGKGTQYF. Here the CDR3 DNA reads TGTGCCTGGAGTGCAGCTAGCGGGAAGGGGACCCAGTACTTC.

The genes are TRBV6-5 and TRBJ2-1; TRBD2 might be the D (5 bases). CDR1 and CDR2 (germline): MNHEY, SVGAGI. The CDR3 totals 15 residues. Trimming removed 7 bases from V and 9 bases from J, with 22 bases in between. CDR3 DNA: TGTGCCAGCAAGAGTAGCGTGTTATCTTGGAGTGAGCAGTTCTTC. Translating gives CASKSSVLSWSEQFF.

This chain connects TRBV28 to TRBJ1-2; the match to TRBD1 covers 7 bases. Per the germline V gene, CDR1 is MDHEN and CDR2 is SYDVKM. This CDR3 has 15 residues. The V segment lost 5 bases and the J segment 9 bases; nucleotides outside the gene matches: 15. The CDR3 DNA is TGTGCCAGCAGTCCCTCCACAGGGGACCCTTCTCGCTACACCTTC. Translation: CASSPSTGDPSRYTF.

This sequence joins TRBV18 and TRBJ2-5; maybe TRBD2 (7 bases). Germline V gene sequence: CDR1 KGHSH, CDR2 LQKENI. CDR3 size: 13 residues. V lost 2 bases, J lost 5 bases, and 9 bases lay in between. CDR3 protein: CASSPGGGETQYF. CDR3 coding DNA: TGTGCCAGCTCACCAGGGGGGGGCGAGACCCAGTACTTC.